The 12 T cell receptor beta chains given below trace back to one sample, sequenced in a study of T cells in Graves' hyperthyroidism and ophthalmopathy. TCR beta CDR3 region amplification was performed from RNA transcripts. TCR CDR3 underwent first-round RT-PCR with the HTBI primer set. Via MiXCR, TCRdb re-called the multiplex PCR reads, giving one row per CDR3 protein. The sample lists 500,000 to 650,000 distinct CDR3 sequences, more than 12% occurring once. The sample was blood. The receptors were sampled from a woman in her forties or fifties with Graves' ophthalmopathy.

This clonotype occurred many times. V usage is TRBV12-3 or TRBV12-4 and J usage is TRBJ2-1, with D unclear. This CDR3 region has 10 residues. The V end lost 10 bases, the J end lost 10 bases, and 11 bases lay between the germline ends. The CDR3 sequence: CATTPSEQFF. The CDR3 DNA sequence: TGTGCCACTACCCCATCCGAGCAGTTCTTC.

This clonotype was counted at least ten times. V is TRBV7-9 and J is TRBJ2-1; D possibly corresponds to TRBD1 (5 bases). CDR1 and CDR2 from the germline V gene are SEHNR and FQNEAQ (reference sequence). The CDR3 contains 14 residues. V was clipped by 5 bases and J by 5 bases, with 13 bases between them. CDR3 nucleotides: TGTGCCAGCAGCCCGCGACAGTATGACAATGAGCAGTTCTTC. The encoded protein is CASSPRQYDNEQFF.

This clonotype was seen a handful of times. The chain carries TRBV6-2 or TRBV6-3 and TRBJ2-7; D possibly corresponds to TRBD2 (6 bases). V lost 7 bases to trimming and J lost 1 base, with 14 bases between them. CDR3 length: 14 amino acids. From germline, CDR1 is MNHEY and CDR2 SVGEGT. CDR3 amino acids: CASIYRRDSYEQYF. CDR3 coding DNA: TGTGCCAGCATATATAGGCGGGATTCCTACGAGCAGTACTTC.

This clonotype showed up many times. This sequence joins TRBV18 and TRBJ1-1, with D maybe TRBD1 (5 bases). Per germline, CDR1 KGHSH and CDR2 LQKENI. With 8 bases removed from V and 5 bases from J, the gap between germline ends came to 15 bases. The CDR3 loop spans 13 amino acids. DNA for the CDR3: TGTGCCAGCCGTGGGGGAGTCGAAACTGAAGCTTTCTTT. It is translated as CASRGGVETEAFF. Drawing the rest from reference TRBV18 and TRBJ1-1, the complete variable domain is NAGVMQNPRHLVRRRGQEARLRCSPMKGHSHVYWYRQLPEEGLKFMVYLQKENIIDESGMPKERFSAEFPKEGPSILRIQQVVRGDSAAYFCASRGGVETEAFFGQGTRLTVV.

The table lists this clonotype with many counts. V usage is TRBV20-1 and J usage is TRBJ2-3; D is possibly TRBD2 (5 bases). V lost 3 bases, J lost 5 bases, and 12 bases lay in between. This CDR3 region has 13 residues. CDR1 and CDR2 (germline): DFQATT, SNEGSKA (reference sequence). In DNA, the CDR3 is TGCAGTGCTAGCGGGGTGTCCCAAGATACGCAGTATTTT. Its protein is CSASGVSQDTQYF.

This clonotype was seen ten or more times. The V gene is TRBV11-2, the J gene TRBJ2-7; D might be TRBD2 (6 bases). The CDR3 sequence is 17 residues long. In germline, CDR1 is SGHAT, CDR2 FQNNGV. The V end lost 5 bases, the J end lost 0 bases, and 20 bases lay between the germline ends. CDR3 nucleotide sequence: TGTGCCAGCAGCCCACCCCCCTCCACTAGCAGCTCCTACGAGCAGTACTTC. This sequence encodes CASSPPPSTSSSYEQYF.

In this sample, this clonotype turned up many times. This sequence joins TRBV30 and TRBJ2-1; D is unresolved. This CDR3 is 15 amino acids long. Germline-derived CDR1 and CDR2 are GTSNPN and SVGIG (reference sequence). V lost 3 bases to trimming and J lost 0 bases, with 12 bases between them. CDR3: CAWSQAASSYNEQFF. Here the CDR3 DNA reads TGTGCCTGGAGCCAGGCAGCGAGCTCCTACAATGAGCAGTTCTTC.

This clonotype occurred many times. This chain links TRBV7-9 with TRBJ2-3, with D perhaps matching TRBD2 (6 bases). V gave up 1 base and J gave up 3 bases, with 14 bases separating them. Germline CDR1 and CDR2: SEHNR and FQNEAQ (reference sequence). The CDR3 consists of 16 residues. The CDR3 DNA sequence: TGTGCCAGCAGCTTAGATACGGTCCGGGGGACAGATACGCAGTATTTT. Protein product: CASSLDTVRGTDTQYF.

This clonotype has at least ten counts. The chain employs TRBV28 and TRBJ2-1; D remains unclear. Germline CDR1 is MDHEN and CDR2 is SYDVKM. CDR3 length: 17 residues. Trimming took off 5 bases at V and 0 bases at J, with 17 bases between the two ends. The chain's CDR3 is CASSAPRIPSSYNEQFF. In DNA form, the CDR3 reads TGTGCCAGCAGTGCCCCTCGAATCCCCAGCTCCTACAATGAGCAGTTCTTC.

This chain uses TRBV12-3 or TRBV12-4 with TRBJ2-2, with 8 bases fitting TRBD2. The length of the CDR3 is 18 residues. V dropped 4 bases and J dropped 0; count of bases not matched to a gene: 10. The CDR3 region has the DNA TGTGCCAGCAGTTCTCCGGGACTAGGTTATCCGAACACCGGGGAGCTGTTTTTT. Translating it yields CASSSPGLGYPNTGELFF.

The CDR3 DNA reads as TGTGCCAGTAAAAAAGCGGGAGGGGGGTCTTACGAGCAGTACTTC. Translating gives CASKKAGGGSYEQYF. The chain recombines TRBV28 with TRBJ2-7, with TRBD2 matching 10 bases. The CDR3 covers 15 residues. Germline V gene data show CDR1 as MDHEN and CDR2 as SYDVKM. V lost 9 bases and J lost 4; bases outside the gene matches: 12.

This clonotype has more than one count but fewer than ten. The rearrangement links TRBV7-3 to TRBJ2-1; 10 bases are shared with TRBD2. V gave up 5 bases and J gave up 6 bases; unmatched junction bases: 10. The CDR3 consists of 16 residues. Germline values: CDR1 SGHTA, CDR2 FQGTGA. The CDR3 DNA follows: TGTGCCAGCAGCACTGGGGAGCGGGAGGGCCGCAATGAGCAGTTCTTC. Its translation: CASSTGEREGRNEQFF.